These 9 T cell receptor beta chains were all obtained from the same sample, sequenced in a study of T cells after posttransplantation cyclophosphamide (TCRdb year 2016). Receptor amplification or capture employed the immunoSEQ multiplex PCR assay. The clones in this table, taken by TCRdb from immuneACCESS, are in-frame only. Not every clone is retained; where verified, under half of the shortfall comes from an unresolved V gene, and the cause of the rest is unknown. The sample includes 47,000 or so clones, with 92% observed a single time. The ten most abundant clones make up 2.5% to 4% of the sample. Sequenced: PBMCs. The receptors shown here come from a woman in her forties or fifties in good health and a related stem cell transplant donor.

A few counts support this clone. The chain uses TRBV6-1 and TRBJ1-3; TRBD1 matches at 11 bases. The CDR3 has 15 amino acids. V shed 9 bases, J shed 4 bases, and the junction held 8 bases outside the gene matches. The V gene's germline CDR1 is MNHNS and CDR2 SASEGT. This CDR3 is CASRGQGVSGNTIYF. The CDR3, as DNA: TGTGCCAGTAGGGGACAGGGGGTATCGGGAAACACCATATATTTT.

This chain links TRBV5-4 with TRBJ2-1; 8 positions agree with TRBD2. Per germline, CDR1 SGHNT and CDR2 YYREEE (reference sequence). Losses at the gene ends were 4 bases for V and 8 bases for J; bases not matched to a gene: 8. This CDR3 has 14 amino acids. CDR3 in DNA: TGTGCCAGCAGCCCCGGGACTAGTATGGATGAGCAGTTCTTC. The encoded protein is CASSPGTSMDEQFF.

This clone occurred once. The chain uses TRBV2 and TRBJ2-1; D might be TRBD2 (6 bases). Trimming removed 3 bases at V and 1 base at J, with 10 bases between. The CDR3 is made up of 15 amino acids. From germline, CDR1 is SNHLY and CDR2 FYNNEI. CDR3 nucleotides: TGTGCCAGCAGTGAGTTGGGGGGATCCTACAATGAGCAGTTCTTC. This codes for CASSELGGSYNEQFF.

V usage is TRBV6-1 and J usage is TRBJ2-5; 9 bases agree with TRBD2. V trimming: 6 bases; J trimming: 3 bases; junction bases outside the gene matches: 2. In germline, CDR1 is MNHNS, CDR2 SASEGT. This CDR3 is 13 amino acids long. CDR3 residues: CASRRTSEETQYF. The CDR3 region has the DNA TGTGCCAGCAGACGGACTAGCGAAGAGACCCAGTACTTC.

V and J are TRBV28 and TRBJ2-3, with 8 bases identical to TRBD2. This CDR3 spans 16 amino acids. Germline CDR1 is MDHEN and CDR2 is SYDVKM. V shed 4 bases and J 0 bases; nucleotides not matched to a gene: 6. The CDR3 DNA is TGTGCCAGCAGTTCCGCTTCTAGCGGGAGCACAGATACGCAGTATTTT. Protein: CASSSASSGSTDTQYF.

The gene calls are TRBV28 and TRBJ2-7; TRBD2 agrees at 9 bases. Germline CDR1 MDHEN, CDR2 SYDVKM. The CDR3 spans 14 residues. V dropped 5 bases and J dropped 0; count of bases not matched to a gene: 2. CDR3 sequence (DNA): TGTGCCAGCAGTCTTAGCGGGAGCTCCTACGAGCAGTACTTC. The encoded protein is CASSLSGSSYEQYF.

J is TRBJ2-7 and V is TRBV29-1; D gene unclear. Trimming pared 3 bases from V and 3 bases from J, leaving 9 bases between. This CDR3 is 12 amino acids long. Germline V lookup: CDR1 SQVTM, CDR2 ANQGSEA. CDR3 sequence reads: CSVDPTGYEQYF. CDR3 DNA: TGCAGCGTTGACCCGACTGGCTACGAGCAGTACTTC.

This chain connects TRBV7-9 to TRBJ1-1; D gene ambiguous. The CDR3 runs to 13 residues. V dropped 5 bases and J dropped 4 bases, with 11 bases sitting between them. CDR1 is SEHNR, CDR2 FQNEAQ, per germline (reference sequence). The CDR3, as DNA: TGTGCCAGCAGCCCTAGGTTGGGCACTGAAGCTTTCTTT. Translation: CASSPRLGTEAFF.

The chain links TRBV19 to TRBJ2-7; perhaps TRBD1 as D (6 bases). There are 13 residues in the CDR3. V was pared by 8 bases and J by 0 bases, with 11 bases between. Germline loops: CDR1 LNHDA, CDR2 SQIVND (reference sequence). The CDR3 region has the DNA TGTGCCAGTGCCGGGACATACTCCTACGAGCAGTACTTC. The encoded protein is CASAGTYSYEQYF.